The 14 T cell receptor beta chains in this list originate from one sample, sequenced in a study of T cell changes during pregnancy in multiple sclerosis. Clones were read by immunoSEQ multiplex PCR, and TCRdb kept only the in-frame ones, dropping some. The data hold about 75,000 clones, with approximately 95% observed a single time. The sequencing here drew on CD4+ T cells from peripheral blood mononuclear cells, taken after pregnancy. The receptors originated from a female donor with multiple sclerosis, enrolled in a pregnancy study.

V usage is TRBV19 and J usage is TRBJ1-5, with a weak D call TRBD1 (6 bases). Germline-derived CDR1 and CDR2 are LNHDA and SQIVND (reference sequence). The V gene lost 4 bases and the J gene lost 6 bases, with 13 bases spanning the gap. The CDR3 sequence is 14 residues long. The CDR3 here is CASSSNREGQPQHF. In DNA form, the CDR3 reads TGTGCCAGTAGTAGTAACAGGGAAGGTCAGCCCCAGCATTTT.

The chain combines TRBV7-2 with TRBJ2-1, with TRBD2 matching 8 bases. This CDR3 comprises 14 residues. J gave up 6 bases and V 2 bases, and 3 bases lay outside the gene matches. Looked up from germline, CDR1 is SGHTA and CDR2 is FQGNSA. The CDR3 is CASSLRTSINEQFF. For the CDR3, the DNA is TGTGCCAGCAGCTTACGGACTAGCATCAATGAGCAGTTCTTC.

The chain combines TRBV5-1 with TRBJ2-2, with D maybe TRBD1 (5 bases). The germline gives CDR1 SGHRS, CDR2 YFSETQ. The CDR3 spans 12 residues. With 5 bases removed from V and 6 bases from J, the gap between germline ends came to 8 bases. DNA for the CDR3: TGCGCCAGCAGGGACACGGCCGGGGAGCTGTTTTTT. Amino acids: CASRDTAGELFF.

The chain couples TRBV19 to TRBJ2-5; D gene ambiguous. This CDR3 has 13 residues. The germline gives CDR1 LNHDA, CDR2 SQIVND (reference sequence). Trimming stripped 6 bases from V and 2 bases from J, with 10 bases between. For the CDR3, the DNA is TGTGCCAGTAGCCCGAGTTTACAAGAGACCCAGTACTTC. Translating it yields CASSPSLQETQYF. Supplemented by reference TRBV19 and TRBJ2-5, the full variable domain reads DGGITQSPKYLFRKEGQNVTLSCEQNLNHDAMYWYRQDPGQGLRLIYYSQIVNDFQKGDIAEGYSVSREKKESFPLTVTSAQKNPTAFYLCASSPSLQETQYFGPGTRLLVL.

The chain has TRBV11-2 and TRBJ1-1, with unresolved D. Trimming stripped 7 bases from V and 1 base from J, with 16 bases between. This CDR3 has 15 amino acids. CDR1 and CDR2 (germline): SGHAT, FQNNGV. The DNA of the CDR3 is TGTGCCAGCACACCCTCGACCGGGTCGAACACTGAAGCTTTCTTT. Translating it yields CASTPSTGSNTEAFF. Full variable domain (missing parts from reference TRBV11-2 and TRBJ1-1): EAGVAQSPRYKIIEKRQSVAFWCNPISGHATLYWYQQILGQGPKLLIQFQNNGVVDDSQLPKDRFSAERLKGVDSTLKIQPAKLEDSAVYLCASTPSTGSNTEAFFGQGTRLTVV.

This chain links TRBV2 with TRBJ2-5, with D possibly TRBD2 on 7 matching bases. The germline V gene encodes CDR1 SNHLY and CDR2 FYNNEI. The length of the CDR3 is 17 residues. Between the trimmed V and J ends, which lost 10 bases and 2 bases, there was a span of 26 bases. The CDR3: CAIGGAGGIRPQETQYF. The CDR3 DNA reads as TGTGCCATTGGGGGGGCTGGCGGGATCCGACCTCAAGAGACCCAGTACTTC. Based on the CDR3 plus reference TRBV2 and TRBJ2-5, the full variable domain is EPEVTQTPSHQVTQMGQEVILRCVPISNHLYFYWYRQILGQKVEFLVSFYNNEISEKSEIFDDQFSVERPDGSNFTLKIRSTKLEDSAMYFCAIGGAGGIRPQETQYFGPGTRLLVL.

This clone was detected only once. Here the CDR3 reads CASTVGGIQYF. DNA for the CDR3: TGTGCCAGTACCGTAGGAGGCATTCAGTACTTC. The chain links TRBV19 to TRBJ2-4; D is possibly TRBD2 (5 bases). The CDR3 has 11 amino acids. Germline V lookup: CDR1 LNHDA, CDR2 SQIVND (reference sequence). Between the trimmed V and J ends, which lost 7 bases and 9 bases, there was a span of 10 bases.

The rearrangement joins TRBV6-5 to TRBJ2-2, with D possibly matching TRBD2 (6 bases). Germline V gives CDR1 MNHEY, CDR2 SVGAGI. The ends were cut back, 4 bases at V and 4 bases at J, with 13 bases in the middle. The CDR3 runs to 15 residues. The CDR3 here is CASSLSGVVTGELFF. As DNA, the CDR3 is TGTGCCAGCAGTTTGTCGGGGGTGGTCACCGGGGAGCTGTTTTTT.

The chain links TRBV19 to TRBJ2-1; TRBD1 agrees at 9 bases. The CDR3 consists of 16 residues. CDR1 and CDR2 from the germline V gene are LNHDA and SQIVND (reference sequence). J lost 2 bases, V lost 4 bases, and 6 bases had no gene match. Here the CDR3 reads CASSNTGGPPYNEQFF. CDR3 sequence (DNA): TGTGCCAGTAGTAACACAGGGGGCCCGCCCTACAATGAGCAGTTCTTC.

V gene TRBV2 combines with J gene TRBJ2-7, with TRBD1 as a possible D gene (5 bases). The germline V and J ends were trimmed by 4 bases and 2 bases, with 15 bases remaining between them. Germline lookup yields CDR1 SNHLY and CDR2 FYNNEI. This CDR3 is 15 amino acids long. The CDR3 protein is CASSVVQVLAYEQYF. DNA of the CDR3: TGTGCCAGCAGTGTTGTACAGGTCTTGGCCTACGAGCAGTACTTC.

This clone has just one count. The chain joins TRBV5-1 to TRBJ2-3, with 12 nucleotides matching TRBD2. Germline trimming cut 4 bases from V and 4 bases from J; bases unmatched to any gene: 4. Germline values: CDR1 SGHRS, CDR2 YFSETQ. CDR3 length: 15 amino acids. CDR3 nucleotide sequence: TGCGCCAGCAGCCCGGGACTAGCGGGTTCAGATACGCAGTATTTT. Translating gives CASSPGLAGSDTQYF.

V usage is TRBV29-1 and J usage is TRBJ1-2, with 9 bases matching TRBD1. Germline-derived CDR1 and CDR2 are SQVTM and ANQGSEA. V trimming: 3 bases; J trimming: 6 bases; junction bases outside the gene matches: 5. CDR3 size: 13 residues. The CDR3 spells CSVDSDRGDGYTF. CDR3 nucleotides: TGCAGCGTTGATTCGGACAGGGGCGATGGCTACACCTTC.

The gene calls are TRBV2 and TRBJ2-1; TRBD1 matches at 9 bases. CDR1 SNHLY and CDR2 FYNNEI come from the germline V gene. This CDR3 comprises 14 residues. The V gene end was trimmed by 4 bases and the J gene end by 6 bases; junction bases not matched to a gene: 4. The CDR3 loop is CASSAVTGGNEQFF. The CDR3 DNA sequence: TGTGCCAGCAGTGCGGTGACAGGGGGCAATGAGCAGTTCTTC.

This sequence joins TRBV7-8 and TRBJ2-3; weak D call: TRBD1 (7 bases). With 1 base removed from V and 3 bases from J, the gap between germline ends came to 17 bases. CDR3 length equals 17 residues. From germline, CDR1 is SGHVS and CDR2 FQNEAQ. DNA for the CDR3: TGTGCCAGCAGCTTAGGCGTCGGGGCAGGGGGGACAGATACGCAGTATTTT. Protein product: CASSLGVGAGGTDTQYF.